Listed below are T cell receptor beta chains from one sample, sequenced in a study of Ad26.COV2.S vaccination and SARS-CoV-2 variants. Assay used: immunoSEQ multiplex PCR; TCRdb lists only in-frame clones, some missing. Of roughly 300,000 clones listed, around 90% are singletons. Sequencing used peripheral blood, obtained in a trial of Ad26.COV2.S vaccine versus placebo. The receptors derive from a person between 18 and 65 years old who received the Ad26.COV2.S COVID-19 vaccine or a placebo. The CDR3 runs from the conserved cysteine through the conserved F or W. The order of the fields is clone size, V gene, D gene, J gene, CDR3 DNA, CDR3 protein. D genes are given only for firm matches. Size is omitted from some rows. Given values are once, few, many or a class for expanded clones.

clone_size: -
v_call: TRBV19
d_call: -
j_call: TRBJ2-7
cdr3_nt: TGTGCCAGTAGTCCCACCCAGGCGTATAGCTCCTACGAGCAGTACTTC
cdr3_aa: CASSPTQAYSSYEQYF

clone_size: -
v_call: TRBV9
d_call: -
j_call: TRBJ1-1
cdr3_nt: TGTGCCAGCAGCGCCCCCGGGACGATGAACACTGAAGCTTTCTTT
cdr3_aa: CASSAPGTMNTEAFF

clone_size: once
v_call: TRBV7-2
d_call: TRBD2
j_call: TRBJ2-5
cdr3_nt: TGTGCCAGCAGCTTAAGCGGGATCCGGGAGACCCAGTACTTC
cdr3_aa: CASSLSGIRETQYF

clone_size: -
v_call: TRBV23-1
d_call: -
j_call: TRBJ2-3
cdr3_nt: TGCGCCAGCAGTCCACCCATAGGGCGTTGGGGGACAGATACGCAGTATTTT
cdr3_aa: CASSPPIGRWGTDTQYF

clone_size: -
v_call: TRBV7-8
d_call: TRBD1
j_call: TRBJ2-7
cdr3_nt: TGTGCCAGCAGCCAGCGACAGGGGGCGCCCTACGAGCAGTACTTC
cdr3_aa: CASSQRQGAPYEQYF

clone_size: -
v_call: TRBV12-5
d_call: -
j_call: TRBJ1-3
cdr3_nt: TGTGCTAGTGCCCTAAATCCGAGTATCTCTGGAAACACCATATATTTT
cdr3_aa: CASALNPSISGNTIYF

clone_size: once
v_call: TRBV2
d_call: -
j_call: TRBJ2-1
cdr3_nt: TGTGCCAGCAGTCGGGGTAGGGATGAGCAGTTCTTC
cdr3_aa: CASSRGRDEQFF

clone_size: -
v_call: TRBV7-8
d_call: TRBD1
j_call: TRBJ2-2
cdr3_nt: TGTGCCAGCACCTTAAGGGTACAGGGGATCGCGAACACCGGGGAGCTGTTTTTT
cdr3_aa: CASTLRVQGIANTGELFF

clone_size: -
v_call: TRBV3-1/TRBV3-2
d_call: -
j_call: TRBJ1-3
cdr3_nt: TGTGCCAGCAGCCAAGATACGGGGGGGATTTTCTCTGGAAACACCATATATTTT
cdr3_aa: CASSQDTGGIFSGNTIYF

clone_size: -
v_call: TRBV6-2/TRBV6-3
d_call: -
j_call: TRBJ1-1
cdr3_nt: TGTGCCAGCAGCCGGGGACGAGGTAAAGCTTTCTTT
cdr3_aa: CASSRGRGKAFF

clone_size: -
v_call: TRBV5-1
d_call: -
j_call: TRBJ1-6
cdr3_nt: TGCGCCAGCAGCCCGGGGCCGACAGATAATTCACCCCTCCACTTT
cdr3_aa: CASSPGPTDNSPLHF

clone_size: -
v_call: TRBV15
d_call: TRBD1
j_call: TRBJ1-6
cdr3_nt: TGTGCCACCAGCCGGCCGGGACAGGGGGTTTCACCCCTCCACTTT
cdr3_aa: CATSRPGQGVSPLHF

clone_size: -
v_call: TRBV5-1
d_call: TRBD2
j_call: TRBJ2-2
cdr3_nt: TGCGCCAGCAGCTTGTCTCTAGCGGGGGGTGCCGGGGAGCTGTTTTTT
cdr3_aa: CASSLSLAGGAGELFF

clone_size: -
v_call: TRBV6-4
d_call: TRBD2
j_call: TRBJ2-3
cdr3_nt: TGTGCCAGCAGTACTACGGGAGGGAGGGCAGATACGCAGTATTTT
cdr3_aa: CASSTTGGRADTQYF

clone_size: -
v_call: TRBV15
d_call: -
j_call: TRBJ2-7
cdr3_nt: TGTGCCACCAGCAGAAGAACCAACTCCTACGAGCAGTACTTC
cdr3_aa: CATSRRTNSYEQYF

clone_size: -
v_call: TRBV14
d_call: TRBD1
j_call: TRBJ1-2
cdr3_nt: TGTGCCAGCAGCCCTACAGGGGTTAAAGGCTACACCTTC
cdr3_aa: CASSPTGVKGYTF

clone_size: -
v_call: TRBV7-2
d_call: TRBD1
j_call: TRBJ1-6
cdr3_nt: TGTGCCAGCAGCCTAAACAGGGGAGCGGATTCACCCCTCCACTTT
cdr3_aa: CASSLNRGADSPLHF

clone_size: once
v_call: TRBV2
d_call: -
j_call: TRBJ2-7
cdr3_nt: TGTGCCAGCAGTAAAGTAGGGGGAGTCAGATCCTACGAGCAGTACTTC
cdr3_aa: CASSKVGGVRSYEQYF

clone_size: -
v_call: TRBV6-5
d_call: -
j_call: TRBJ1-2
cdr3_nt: TGTGCCAGCAGTTACTCAACAGATCCTCACTATGGCTACACCTTC
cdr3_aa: CASSYSTDPHYGYTF

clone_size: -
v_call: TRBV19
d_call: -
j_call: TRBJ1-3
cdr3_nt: TGTGCCAGTAAAATTTTCGAACGGGGAAACACCATATATTTT
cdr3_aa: CASKIFERGNTIYF

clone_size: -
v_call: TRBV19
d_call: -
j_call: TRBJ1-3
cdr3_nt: TGTGCCAGTAGTATGAGCAGCTACTCTGGAAACACCATATATTTT
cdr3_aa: CASSMSSYSGNTIYF

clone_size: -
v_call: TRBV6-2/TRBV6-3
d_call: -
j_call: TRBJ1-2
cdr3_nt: TGTGCCAGCAGTACCCGGATAGGTAATGGCTACACCTTC
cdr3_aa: CASSTRIGNGYTF

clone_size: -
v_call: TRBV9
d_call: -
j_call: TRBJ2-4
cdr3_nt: TGTGCCAGCAGCGTAGAGGTCAGGGACATTCAGTACTTC
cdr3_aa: CASSVEVRDIQYF

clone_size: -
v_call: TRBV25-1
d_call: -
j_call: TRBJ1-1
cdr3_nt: TGTGCCAGCAGTGAATCCCTCGGGAACACTGAAGCTTTCTTT
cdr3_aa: CASSESLGNTEAFF

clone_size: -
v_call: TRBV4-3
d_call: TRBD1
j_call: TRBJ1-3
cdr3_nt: TGCGCCAGCAGCGCTAGACAGGGGGCCTCTGGAAACACCATATATTTT
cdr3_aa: CASSARQGASGNTIYF

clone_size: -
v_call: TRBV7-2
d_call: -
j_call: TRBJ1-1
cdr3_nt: TGTGCCAGCAGCGAAGAGGGGGTTCGGGCTTTCTTT
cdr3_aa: CASSEEGVRAFF

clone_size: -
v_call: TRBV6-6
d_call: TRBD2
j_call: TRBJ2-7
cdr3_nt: TGTGCCAGCACCCCAGCGGGAAAGTACGAGCAGTACTTC
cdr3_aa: CASTPAGKYEQYF

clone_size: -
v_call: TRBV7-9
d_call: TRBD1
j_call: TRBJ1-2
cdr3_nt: TGTGCCAGCAGCTTAACGGGACAGGGAGAGAGATATGGCTACACCTTC
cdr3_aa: CASSLTGQGERYGYTF

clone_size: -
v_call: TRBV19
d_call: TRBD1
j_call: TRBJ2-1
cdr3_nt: TGTGCCAGTCGAAGTTGGGGGACAGGGGGCAATGAGCAGTTCTTC
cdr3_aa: CASRSWGTGGNEQFF

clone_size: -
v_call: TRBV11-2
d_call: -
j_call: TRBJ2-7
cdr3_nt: TGTGCCAGCAGCTTAGGTTCAGCGGACGAGCAGTACTTC
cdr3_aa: CASSLGSADEQYF

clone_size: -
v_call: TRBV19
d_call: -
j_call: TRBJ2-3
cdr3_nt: TGTGCCAGTAGTCTTGGGCAGGGAACAGATACGCAGTATTTT
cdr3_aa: CASSLGQGTDTQYF

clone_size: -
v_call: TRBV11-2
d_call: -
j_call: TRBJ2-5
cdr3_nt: TGTGCCAGCAGCTCACCCAACCAAGAGACCCAGTACTTC
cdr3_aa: CASSSPNQETQYF

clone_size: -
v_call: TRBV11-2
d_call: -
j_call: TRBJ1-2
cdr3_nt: TGTGCCAGCAGCTCATTTAGTGGGACAAAAAAGACCTATGGCTACACCTTC
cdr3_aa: CASSSFSGTKKTYGYTF

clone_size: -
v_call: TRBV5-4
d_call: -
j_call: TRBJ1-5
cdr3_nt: TGTGCCAGCAGCTCGGGGGGTATTCGCAATCAGCCCCAGCATTTT
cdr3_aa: CASSSGGIRNQPQHF

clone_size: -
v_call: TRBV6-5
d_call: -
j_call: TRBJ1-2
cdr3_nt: TGTGCCAGCAGTCCGGGGGCCTATGGCTACACCTTC
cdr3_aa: CASSPGAYGYTF

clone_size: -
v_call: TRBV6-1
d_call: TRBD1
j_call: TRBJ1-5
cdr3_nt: TGTGCCAGCAGTGAGGGGACAGAGCGCCTTTTGACCCAGCATTTT
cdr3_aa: CASSEGTERLLTQHF

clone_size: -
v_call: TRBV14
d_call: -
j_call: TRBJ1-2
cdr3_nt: TGTGCCAGCAGCCAAGACCCGTGGCGGGGGTTCGGTGGCTACACCTTC
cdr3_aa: CASSQDPWRGFGGYTF

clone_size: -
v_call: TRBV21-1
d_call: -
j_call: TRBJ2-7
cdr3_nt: TGTGCCAGCAGCAAAGAGGCAGGGGATTCCCACGAGCAGTACTTC
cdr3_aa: CASSKEAGDSHEQYF

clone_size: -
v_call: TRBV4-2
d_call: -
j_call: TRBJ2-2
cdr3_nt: TGTGCCAGCAGCCAAGAGGGCGGGGGCGAGAACACCGGGGAGCTGTTTTTT
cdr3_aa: CASSQEGGGENTGELFF

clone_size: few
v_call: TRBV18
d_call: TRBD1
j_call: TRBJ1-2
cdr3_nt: TGTGCCAGCTCACCGACAGGGGGTGACTATGGCTACACCTTC
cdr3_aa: CASSPTGGDYGYTF

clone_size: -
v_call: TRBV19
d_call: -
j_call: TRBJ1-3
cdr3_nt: TGTGCCAGTAGTATGGGCGCGCGGCAGGGGTCTCGCTCTGGAAACACCATATATTTT
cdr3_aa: CASSMGARQGSRSGNTIYF

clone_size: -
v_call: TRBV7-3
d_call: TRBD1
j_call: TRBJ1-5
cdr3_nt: TGTGCCAGCAGCTTCCCGGGACAGGGGGTCTATAGCAATCAGCCCCAGCATTTT
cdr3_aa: CASSFPGQGVYSNQPQHF

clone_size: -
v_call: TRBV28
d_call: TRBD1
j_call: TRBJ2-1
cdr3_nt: TGTGCCAGCACTCAGCAGGGGGCGATCGTGGCTGAGCAGTTCTTC
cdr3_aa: CASTQQGAIVAEQFF

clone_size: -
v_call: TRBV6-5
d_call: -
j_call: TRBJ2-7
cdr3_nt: TGTGCCACTACGCTCGGGGAGCAGTACTTC
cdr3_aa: CATTLGEQYF

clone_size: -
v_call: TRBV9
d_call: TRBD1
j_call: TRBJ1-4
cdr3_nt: TGTGCCAGCAGCGCCTGGACAGGGGATAATGAAAAACTGTTTTTT
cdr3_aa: CASSAWTGDNEKLFF

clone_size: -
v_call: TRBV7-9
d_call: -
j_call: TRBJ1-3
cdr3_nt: TGTGCCAGCAGCCCCACGGGAAACTCTGGAAACACCATATATTTT
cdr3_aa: CASSPTGNSGNTIYF

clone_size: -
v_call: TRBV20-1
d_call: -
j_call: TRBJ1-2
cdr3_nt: TGCAGTGCTAGTTTCCCAGGGGAAGACTATGGCTACACCTTC
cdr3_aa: CSASFPGEDYGYTF

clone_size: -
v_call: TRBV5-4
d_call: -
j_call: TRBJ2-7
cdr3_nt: TGTGCCAGCAGCTCCAACAGGTACGAGCAGTACTTC
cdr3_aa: CASSSNRYEQYF

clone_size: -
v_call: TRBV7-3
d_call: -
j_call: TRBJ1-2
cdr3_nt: TGTGCCAGCAGCTTAAGCCCAGGGACGAGCGTCTATGGCTACACCTTC
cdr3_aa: CASSLSPGTSVYGYTF

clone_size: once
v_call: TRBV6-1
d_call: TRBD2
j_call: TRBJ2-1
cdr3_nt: TGTGCCAGCACGGCTAGCGGGAGCAATGAGCAGTTCTTC
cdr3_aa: CASTASGSNEQFF

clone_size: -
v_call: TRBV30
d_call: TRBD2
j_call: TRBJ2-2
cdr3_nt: TGTGCCTGGAGTTGGGGACTAGCGGGAGTAACCGGGGAGCTGTTTTTT
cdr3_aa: CAWSWGLAGVTGELFF

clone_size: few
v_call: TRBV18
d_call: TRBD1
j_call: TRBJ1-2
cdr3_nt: TGTGCCAGCTCACCAGAGAGGGGGCGCGACTTAGGCTACACCTTC
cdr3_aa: CASSPERGRDLGYTF

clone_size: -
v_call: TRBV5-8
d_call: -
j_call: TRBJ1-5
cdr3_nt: TGTGCCAGCAGCTTTCTGGGTAATCAGCCCCAGCATTTT
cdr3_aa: CASSFLGNQPQHF

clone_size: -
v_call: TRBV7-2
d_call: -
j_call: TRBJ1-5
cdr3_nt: TGTGCCAGCAGCCCGGACAGTGAGTATCAGCCCCAGCATTTT
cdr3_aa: CASSPDSEYQPQHF

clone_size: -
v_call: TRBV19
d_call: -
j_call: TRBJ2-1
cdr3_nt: TGTGCCAGTACCCGGGTAGGGCTAGCTCCCGACAATGAGCAGTTCTTC
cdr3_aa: CASTRVGLAPDNEQFF

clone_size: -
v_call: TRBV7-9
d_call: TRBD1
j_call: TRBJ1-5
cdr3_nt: TGTGCCAGCAGTTATATGGGACAGGGGAATAGCAATCAGCCCCAGCATTTT
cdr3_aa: CASSYMGQGNSNQPQHF

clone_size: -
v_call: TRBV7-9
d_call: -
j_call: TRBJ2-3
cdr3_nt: TGTGCCAGCAGCTCCCCCGGGGATACGCAGTATTTT
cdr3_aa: CASSSPGDTQYF

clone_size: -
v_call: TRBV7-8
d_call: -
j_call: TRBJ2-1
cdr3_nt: TGTGCCAGCAGCTTAGTCCATTCAGGGTATGAGCAGTTCTTC
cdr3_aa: CASSLVHSGYEQFF

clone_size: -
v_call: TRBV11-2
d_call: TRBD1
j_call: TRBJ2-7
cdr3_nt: TGTGCCAGCAGCTCACCCGGGACAGGGTCTTTCTACGAGCAGTACTTC
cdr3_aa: CASSSPGTGSFYEQYF

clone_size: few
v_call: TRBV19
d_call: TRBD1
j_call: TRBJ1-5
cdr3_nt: TGTGCCAGTAGTATCGCCACAGGGGGCACGCTTGGCAATCAGCCCCAGCATTTT
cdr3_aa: CASSIATGGTLGNQPQHF